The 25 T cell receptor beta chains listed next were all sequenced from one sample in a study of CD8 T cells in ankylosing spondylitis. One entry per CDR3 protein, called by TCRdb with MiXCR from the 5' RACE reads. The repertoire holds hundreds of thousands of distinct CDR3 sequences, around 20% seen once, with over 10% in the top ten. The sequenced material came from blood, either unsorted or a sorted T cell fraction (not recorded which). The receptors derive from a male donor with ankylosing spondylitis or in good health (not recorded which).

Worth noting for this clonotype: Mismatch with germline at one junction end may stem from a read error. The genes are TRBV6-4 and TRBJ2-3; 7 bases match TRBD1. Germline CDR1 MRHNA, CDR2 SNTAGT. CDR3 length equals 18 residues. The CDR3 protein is CASSDSIYFRGSTDTQYF. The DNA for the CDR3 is TGTGCCAGCAGTGACTCGATTTACTTCAGGGGGAGCACGGATACGCAGTATTTT.

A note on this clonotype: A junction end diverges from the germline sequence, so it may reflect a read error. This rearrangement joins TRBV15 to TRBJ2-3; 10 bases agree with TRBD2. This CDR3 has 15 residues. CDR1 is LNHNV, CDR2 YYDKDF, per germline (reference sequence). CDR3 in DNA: TGTGCCACCGGGGGAGCGGGGGGGCCCTCAGATACGAAGTATTTT. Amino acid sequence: CATGGAGGPSDTKYF.

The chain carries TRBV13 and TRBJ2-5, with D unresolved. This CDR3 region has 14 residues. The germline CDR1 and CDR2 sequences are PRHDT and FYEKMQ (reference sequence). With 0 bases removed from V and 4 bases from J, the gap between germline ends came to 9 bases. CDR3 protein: CASSLGPQLETQYF. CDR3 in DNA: TGTGCCAGCAGCTTAGGTCCGCAGCTAGAGACCCAGTACTTC.

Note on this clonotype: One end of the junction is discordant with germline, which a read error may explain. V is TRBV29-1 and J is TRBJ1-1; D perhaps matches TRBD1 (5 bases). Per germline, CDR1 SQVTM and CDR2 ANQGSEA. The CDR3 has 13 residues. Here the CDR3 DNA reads TGCAGCGTCGAAGACGGGGCGAACACTGAAGCTTTCTTT. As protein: CSVEDGANTEAFF.

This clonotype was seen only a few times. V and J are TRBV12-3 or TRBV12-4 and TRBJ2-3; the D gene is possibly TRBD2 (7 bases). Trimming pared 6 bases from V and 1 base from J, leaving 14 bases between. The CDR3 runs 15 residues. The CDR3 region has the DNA TGTGCCAGCAGCCCAACCGGGGGGCGCACAGATACGCAGTATTTT. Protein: CASSPTGGRTDTQYF.

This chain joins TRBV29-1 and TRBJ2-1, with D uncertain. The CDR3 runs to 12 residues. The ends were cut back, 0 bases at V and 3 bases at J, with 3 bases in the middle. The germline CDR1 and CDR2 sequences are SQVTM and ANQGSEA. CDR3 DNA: TGCAGCGTTGAAGAGGGCTACAATGAGCAGTTCTTC. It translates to CSVEEGYNEQFF.

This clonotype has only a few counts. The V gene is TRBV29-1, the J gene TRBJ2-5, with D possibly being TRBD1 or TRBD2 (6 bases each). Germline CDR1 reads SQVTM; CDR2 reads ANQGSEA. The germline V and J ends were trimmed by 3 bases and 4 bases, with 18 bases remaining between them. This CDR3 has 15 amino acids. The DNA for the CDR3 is TGCAGCGTTGATGGGGGGCTAGTACGTTCAGAGACCCAGTACTTC. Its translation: CSVDGGLVRSETQYF. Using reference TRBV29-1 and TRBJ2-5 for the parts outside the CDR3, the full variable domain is SAVISQKPSRDICQRGTSLTIQCQVDSQVTMMFWYRQQPGQSLTLIATANQGSEATYESGFVIDKFPISRPNLTFSTLTVSNMSPEDSSIYLCSVDGGLVRSETQYFGPGTRLLVL.

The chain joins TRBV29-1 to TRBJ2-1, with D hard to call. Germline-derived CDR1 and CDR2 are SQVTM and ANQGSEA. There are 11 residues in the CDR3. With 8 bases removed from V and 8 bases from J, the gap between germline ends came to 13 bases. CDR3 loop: CSTEGTDEQFF. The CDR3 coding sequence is TGCAGCACCGAAGGAACGGATGAGCAGTTCTTC.

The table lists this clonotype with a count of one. CDR3 loop: CASSYAPPPYEQYF. CDR3 nucleotide sequence: TGTGCCAGCAGTTACGCTCCCCCCCCCTACGAGCAGTACTTC. V gene TRBV6-2 or TRBV6-3 combines with J gene TRBJ2-7; D not resolved. Germline V gives CDR1 MNHEY, CDR2 SVGEGT. CDR3 length equals 14 residues. Trimming shortened V by 2 bases and J by 2 bases, and 10 bases separated the two germline ends.

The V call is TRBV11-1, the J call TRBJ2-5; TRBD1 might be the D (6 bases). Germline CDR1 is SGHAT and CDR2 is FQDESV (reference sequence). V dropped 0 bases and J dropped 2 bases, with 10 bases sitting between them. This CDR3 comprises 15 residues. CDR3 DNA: TGTGCCAGCAGCTTAGCGTACGGACAGCAAGAGACCCAGTACTTC. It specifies CASSLAYGQQETQYF.

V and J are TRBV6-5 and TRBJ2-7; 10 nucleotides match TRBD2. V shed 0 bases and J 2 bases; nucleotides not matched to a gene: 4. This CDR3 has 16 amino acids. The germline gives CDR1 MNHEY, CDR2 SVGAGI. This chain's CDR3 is CASSYSVAGGPYEQYF. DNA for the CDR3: TGTGCCAGCAGTTACTCGGTAGCGGGAGGACCCTACGAGCAGTACTTC.

CDR3 DNA: TGTGCCAGCAGTTATGACGACTCTAACTACGAGCAGTACTTC. Translation gives CASSYDDSNYEQYF. This chain links TRBV6-2 or TRBV6-3 with TRBJ2-7, with no clear D. V shed 3 bases and J shed 3 bases, with 12 bases lying between them. This CDR3 region has 14 residues. Germline V CDR1 and CDR2: MNHEY, SVGEGT.

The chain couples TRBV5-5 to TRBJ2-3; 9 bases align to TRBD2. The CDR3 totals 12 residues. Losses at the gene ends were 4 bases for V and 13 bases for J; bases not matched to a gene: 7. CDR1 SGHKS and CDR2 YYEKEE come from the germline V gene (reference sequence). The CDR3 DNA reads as TGTGCCAGCAGCAGGGGACTAGCTGGGGAGTATTTT. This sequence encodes CASSRGLAGEYF.

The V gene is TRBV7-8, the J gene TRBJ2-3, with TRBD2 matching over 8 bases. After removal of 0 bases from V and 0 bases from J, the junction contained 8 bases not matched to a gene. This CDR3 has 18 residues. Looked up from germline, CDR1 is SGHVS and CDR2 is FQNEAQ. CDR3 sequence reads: CASSLARVSGASTDTQYF. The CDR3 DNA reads TGTGCCAGCAGCTTAGCGCGGGTTAGCGGGGCCAGCACAGATACGCAGTATTTT.

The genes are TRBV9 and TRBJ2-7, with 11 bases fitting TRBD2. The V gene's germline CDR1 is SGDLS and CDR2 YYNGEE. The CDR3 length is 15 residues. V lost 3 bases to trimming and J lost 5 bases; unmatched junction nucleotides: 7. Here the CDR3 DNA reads TGTGCCAGCAGCGCGGTTAGCGGGGGGGCGGACGAGCAGTACTTC. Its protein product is CASSAVSGGADEQYF. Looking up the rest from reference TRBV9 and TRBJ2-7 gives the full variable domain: DSGVTQTPKHLITATGQRVTLRCSPRSGDLSVYWYQQSLDQGLQFLIQYYNGEERAKGNILERFSAQQFPDLHSELNLSSLELGDSALYFCASSAVSGGADEQYFGPGTRLTVT.

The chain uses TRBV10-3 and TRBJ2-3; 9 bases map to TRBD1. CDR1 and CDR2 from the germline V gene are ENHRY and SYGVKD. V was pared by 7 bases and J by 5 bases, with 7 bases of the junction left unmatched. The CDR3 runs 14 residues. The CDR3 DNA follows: TGTGCCATCAAAGGACAGGGGTGGGGAGATACGCAGTATTTT. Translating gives CAIKGQGWGDTQYF.

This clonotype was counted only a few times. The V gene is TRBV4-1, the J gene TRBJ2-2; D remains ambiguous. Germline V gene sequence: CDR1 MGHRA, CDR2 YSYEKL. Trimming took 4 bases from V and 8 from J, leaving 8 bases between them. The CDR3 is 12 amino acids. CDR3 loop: CASSPPWGELFF. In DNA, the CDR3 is TGCGCCAGCAGCCCCCCGTGGGGGGAGCTGTTTTTT.

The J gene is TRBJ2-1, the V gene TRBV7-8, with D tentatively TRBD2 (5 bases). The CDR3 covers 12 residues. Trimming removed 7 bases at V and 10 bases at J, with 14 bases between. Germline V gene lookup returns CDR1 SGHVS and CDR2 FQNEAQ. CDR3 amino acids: CASTTRAQEQFF. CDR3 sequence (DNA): TGTGCCAGCACTACTAGGGCCCAAGAGCAGTTCTTC.

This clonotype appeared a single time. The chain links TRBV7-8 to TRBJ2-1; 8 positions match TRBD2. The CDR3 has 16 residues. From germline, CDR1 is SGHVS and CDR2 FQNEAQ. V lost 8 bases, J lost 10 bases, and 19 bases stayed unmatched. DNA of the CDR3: TGTGCCAGCCAAAAGATGGAGGCGGGGGGTCGATGGGAGCAGTTCTTC. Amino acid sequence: CASQKMEAGGRWEQFF.

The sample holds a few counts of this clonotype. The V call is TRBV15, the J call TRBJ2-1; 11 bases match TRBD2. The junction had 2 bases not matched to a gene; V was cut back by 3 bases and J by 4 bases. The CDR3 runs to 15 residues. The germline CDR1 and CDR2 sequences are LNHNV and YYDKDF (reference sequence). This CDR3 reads CATSRASGGYNEQFF. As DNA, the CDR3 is TGTGCCACCAGCAGGGCTAGCGGGGGGTACAATGAGCAGTTCTTC. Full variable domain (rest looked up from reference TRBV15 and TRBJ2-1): DAMVIQNPRYQVTQFGKPVTLSCSQTLNHNVMYWYQQKSSQAPKLLFHYYDKDFNNEADTPDNFQSRRPNTSFCFLDIRSPGLGDTAMYLCATSRASGGYNEQFFGPGTRLTVL.

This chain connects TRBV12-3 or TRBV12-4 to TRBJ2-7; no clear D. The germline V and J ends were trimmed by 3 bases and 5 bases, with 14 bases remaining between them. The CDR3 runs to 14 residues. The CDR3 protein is CASSLMSGTDEQYF. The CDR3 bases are TGTGCCAGCAGTTTGATGTCAGGAACCGACGAGCAGTACTTC.

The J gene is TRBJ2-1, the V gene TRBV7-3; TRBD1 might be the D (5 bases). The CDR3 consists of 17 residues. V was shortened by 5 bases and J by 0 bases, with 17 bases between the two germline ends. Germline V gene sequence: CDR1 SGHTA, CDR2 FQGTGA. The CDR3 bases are TGTGCCAGCAGCCCAAAAGGACATAAGGGCTCCTACAATGAGCAGTTCTTC. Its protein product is CASSPKGHKGSYNEQFF.

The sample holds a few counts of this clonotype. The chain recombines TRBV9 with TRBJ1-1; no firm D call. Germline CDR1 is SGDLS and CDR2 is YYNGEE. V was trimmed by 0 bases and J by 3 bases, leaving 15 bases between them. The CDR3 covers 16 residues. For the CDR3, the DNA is TGTGCCAGCAGCGTAGTCAGGCACCGGGTGGACACTGAAGCTTTCTTT. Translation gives CASSVVRHRVDTEAFF. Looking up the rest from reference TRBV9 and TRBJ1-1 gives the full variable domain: DSGVTQTPKHLITATGQRVTLRCSPRSGDLSVYWYQQSLDQGLQFLIQYYNGEERAKGNILERFSAQQFPDLHSELNLSSLELGDSALYFCASSVVRHRVDTEAFFGQGTRLTVV.

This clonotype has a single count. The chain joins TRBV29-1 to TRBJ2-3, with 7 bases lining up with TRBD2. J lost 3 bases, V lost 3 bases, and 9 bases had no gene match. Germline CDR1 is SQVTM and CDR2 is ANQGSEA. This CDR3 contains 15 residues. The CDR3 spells CSVEIAGDHTDTQYF. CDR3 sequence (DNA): TGCAGCGTTGAGATTGCGGGGGACCATACAGATACGCAGTATTTT.

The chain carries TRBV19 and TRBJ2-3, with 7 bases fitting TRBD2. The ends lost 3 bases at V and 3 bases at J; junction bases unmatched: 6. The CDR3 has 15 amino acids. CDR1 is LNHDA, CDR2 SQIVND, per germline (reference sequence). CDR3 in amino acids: CASSIDSSGTDTQYF. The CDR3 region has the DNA TGTGCCAGTAGTATTGATTCTAGCGGAACAGATACGCAGTATTTT.